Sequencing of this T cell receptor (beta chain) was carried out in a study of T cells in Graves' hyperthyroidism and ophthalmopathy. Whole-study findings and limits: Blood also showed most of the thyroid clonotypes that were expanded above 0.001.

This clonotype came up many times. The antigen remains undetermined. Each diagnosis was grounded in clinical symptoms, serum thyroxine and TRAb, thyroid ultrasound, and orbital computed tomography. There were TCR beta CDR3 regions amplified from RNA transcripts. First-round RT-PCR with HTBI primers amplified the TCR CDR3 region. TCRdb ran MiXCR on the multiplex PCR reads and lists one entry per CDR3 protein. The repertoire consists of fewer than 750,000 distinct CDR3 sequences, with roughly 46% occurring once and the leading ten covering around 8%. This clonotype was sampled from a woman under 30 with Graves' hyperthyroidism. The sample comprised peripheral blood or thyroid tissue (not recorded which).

Here the CDR3 reads CASSQAVYTGELFF. The CDR3 nucleotides are TGTGCCAGCAGCCAAGCGGTCTACACCGGGGAGCTGTTTTTT. The chain joins TRBV14 to TRBJ2-2; D is uncertain. The CDR3 runs 14 residues. With 1 base removed from V and 3 bases from J, the gap between germline ends came to 6 bases. The germline V gene encodes CDR1 SGHDN and CDR2 FVKESK.